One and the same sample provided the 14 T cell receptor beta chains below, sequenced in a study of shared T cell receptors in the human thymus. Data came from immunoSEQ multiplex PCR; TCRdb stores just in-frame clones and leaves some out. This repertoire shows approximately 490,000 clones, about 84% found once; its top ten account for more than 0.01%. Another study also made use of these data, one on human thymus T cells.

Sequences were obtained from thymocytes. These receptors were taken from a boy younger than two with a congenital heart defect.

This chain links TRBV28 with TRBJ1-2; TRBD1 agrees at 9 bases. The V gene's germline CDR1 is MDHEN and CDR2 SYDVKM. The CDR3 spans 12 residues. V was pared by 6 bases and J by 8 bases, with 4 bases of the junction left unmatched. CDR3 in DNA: TGTGCCAGCAGCCGACAGGGGGGCGGCTACACCTTC. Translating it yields CASSRQGGGYTF.

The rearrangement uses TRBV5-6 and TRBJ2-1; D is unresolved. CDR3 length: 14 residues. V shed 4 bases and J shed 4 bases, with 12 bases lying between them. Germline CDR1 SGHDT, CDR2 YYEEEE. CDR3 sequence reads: CASSPVAGYNEQFF. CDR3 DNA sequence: TGTGCCAGCAGCCCGGTGGCAGGATACAATGAGCAGTTCTTC.

The DNA for the CDR3 is TGTGCCAGCAGCTTACCCCGACACGTCCCCCGTAACTATGGCTACACCTTC. Encoded protein: CASSLPRHVPRNYGYTF. The chain has TRBV11-2 and TRBJ1-2; D uncertain. The CDR3 has 17 amino acids. The V gene lost 2 bases and the J gene lost 1 base, with 17 bases spanning the gap. The germline CDR1 and CDR2 sequences are SGHAT and FQNNGV.

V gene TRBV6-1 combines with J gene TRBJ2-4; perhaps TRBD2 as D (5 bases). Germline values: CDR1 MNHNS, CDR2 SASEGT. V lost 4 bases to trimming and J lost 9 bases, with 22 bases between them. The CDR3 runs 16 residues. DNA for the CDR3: TGTGCCAGCAGTGGGCGGTCGAGGATCATCGGGGTCATTCAGTACTTC. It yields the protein CASSGRSRIIGVIQYF.

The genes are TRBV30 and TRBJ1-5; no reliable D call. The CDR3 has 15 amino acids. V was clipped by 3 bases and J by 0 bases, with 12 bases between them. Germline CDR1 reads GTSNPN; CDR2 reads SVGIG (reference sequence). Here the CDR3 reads CAWSVMSDSNQPQHF. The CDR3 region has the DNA TGTGCCTGGAGCGTTATGAGTGATAGCAATCAGCCCCAGCATTTT.

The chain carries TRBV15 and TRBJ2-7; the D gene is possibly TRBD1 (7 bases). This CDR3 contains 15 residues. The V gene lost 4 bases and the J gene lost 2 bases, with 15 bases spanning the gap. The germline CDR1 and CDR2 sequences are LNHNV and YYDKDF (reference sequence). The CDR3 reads CATSMEGAGTYEQYF. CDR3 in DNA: TGTGCCACCAGCATGGAGGGGGCGGGAACCTACGAGCAGTACTTC.

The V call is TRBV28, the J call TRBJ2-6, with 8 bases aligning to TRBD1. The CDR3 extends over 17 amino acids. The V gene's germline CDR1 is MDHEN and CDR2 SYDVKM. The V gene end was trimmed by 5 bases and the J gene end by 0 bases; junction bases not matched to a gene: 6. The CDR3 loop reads CASSPDRADSGANVLTF. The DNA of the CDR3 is TGTGCCAGCAGTCCGGACAGGGCCGACTCTGGGGCCAACGTCCTGACTTTC. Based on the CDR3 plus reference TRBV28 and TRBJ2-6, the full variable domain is DVKVTQSSRYLVKRTGEKVFLECVQDMDHENMFWYRQDPGLGLRLIYFSYDVKMKEKGDIPEGYSVSREKKERFSLILESASTNQTSMYLCASSPDRADSGANVLTFGAGSRLTVL.

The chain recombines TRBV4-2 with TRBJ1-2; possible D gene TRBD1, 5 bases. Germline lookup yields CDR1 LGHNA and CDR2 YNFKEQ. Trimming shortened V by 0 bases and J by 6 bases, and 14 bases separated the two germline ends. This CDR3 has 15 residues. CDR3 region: CASSQDREGRHGYTF. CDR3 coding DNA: TGTGCCAGCAGCCAAGATCGGGAGGGGCGCCATGGCTACACCTTC.

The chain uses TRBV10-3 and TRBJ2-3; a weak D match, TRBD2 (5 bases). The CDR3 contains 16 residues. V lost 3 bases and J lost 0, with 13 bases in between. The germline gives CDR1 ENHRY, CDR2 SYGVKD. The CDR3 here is CAISDLAPWSTDTQYF. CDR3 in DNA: TGTGCCATCAGTGATCTAGCACCTTGGAGCACAGATACGCAGTATTTT.

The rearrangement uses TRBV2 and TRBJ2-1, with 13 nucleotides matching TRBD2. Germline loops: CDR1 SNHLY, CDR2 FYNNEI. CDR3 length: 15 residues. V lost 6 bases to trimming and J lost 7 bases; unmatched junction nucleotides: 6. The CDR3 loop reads CASRRTSGRENEQFF. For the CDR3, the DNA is TGTGCCAGCAGGCGGACTAGCGGGAGAGAAAATGAGCAGTTCTTC.

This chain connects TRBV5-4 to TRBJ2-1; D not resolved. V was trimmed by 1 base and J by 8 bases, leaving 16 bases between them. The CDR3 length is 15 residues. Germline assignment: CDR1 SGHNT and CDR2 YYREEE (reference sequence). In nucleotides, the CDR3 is TGTGCCAGCAGCTTGTCGAGTGGAGTGAGCGATGAGCAGTTCTTC. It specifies CASSLSSGVSDEQFF.

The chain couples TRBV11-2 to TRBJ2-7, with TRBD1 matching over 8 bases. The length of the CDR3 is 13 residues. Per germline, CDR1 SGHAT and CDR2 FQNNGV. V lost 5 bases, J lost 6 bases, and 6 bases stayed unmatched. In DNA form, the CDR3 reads TGTGCCAGCAGCCTAGGACAGGGCAGCGAGCAGTACTTC. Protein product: CASSLGQGSEQYF.

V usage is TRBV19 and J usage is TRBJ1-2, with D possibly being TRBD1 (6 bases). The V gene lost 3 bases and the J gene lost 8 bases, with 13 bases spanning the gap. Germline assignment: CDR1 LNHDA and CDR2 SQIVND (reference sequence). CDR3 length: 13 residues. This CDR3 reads CASSIMGARGYTF. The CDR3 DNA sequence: TGTGCCAGTAGTATCATGGGGGCGCGGGGCTACACCTTC.

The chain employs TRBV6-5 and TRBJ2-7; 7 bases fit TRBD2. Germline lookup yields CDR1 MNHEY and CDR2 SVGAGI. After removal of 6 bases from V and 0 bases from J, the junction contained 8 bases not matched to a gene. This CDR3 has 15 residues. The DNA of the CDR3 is TGTGCCAGCAGCCCCAGAGAGCGGGACTCCTACGAGCAGTACTTC. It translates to CASSPRERDSYEQYF.